The 15 T cell receptor beta chains below all came from one sample that was sequenced in a study of radiotherapy plus CTLA-4 blockade in lung cancer. Profiled with immunoSEQ multiplex PCR; TCRdb holds only in-frame clones, not every one. The profile shows approximately 70,000 clones, about 72% of them singletons. This material consisted of peripheral blood, taken from a patient treated with radiotherapy plus ipilimumab. The receptors come from a human donor with non-small cell lung cancer whose response to radiotherapy plus ipilimumab could not be evaluated. Some clones in this sample may be carry-over from other donors' samples.

The chain links TRBV28 to TRBJ1-2; 7 nucleotides agree with TRBD1. Germline values: CDR1 MDHEN, CDR2 SYDVKM. The CDR3 runs 13 residues. The J segment lost 6 bases and the V segment lost 5 bases, leaving 6 bases of the junction unmatched. The CDR3 DNA is TGTGCCAGCAGTCGTCCGACAGGGAATGGCTACACCTTC. Translated, it gives CASSRPTGNGYTF.

This clone turned up a few times. The rearrangement uses TRBV5-1 and TRBJ1-3; the D is unclear. V lost 5 bases, J lost 0 bases, and 18 bases lay in between. The CDR3 totals 17 residues. The germline CDR1 and CDR2 sequences are SGHRS and YFSETQ. CDR3 residues: CASREIGGSVSGNTIYF. The CDR3 DNA reads TGCGCCAGCAGGGAGATAGGAGGGTCCGTCTCTGGAAACACCATATATTTT.

CDR3 nucleotides: TGCGCCAGCAGCCAAGAACTCGGGACAGGAACGGGAGGCTACACCTTC. This gives the protein CASSQELGTGTGGYTF. The chain recombines TRBV4-3 with TRBJ1-2, with TRBD1 matching over 8 bases. Germline lookup yields CDR1 LGHNA and CDR2 YSLEER. The CDR3 runs to 16 residues. The ends lost 0 bases at V and 8 bases at J; junction bases unmatched: 11.

The chain has TRBV6-5 and TRBJ1-5; D is unclear. The CDR3 totals 14 residues. Germline CDR1 is MNHEY and CDR2 is SVGAGI. V dropped 4 bases and J dropped 4 bases, with 11 bases sitting between them. CDR3 protein: CASSWRATNQPQHF. Written as DNA, the CDR3 is TGTGCCAGCAGTTGGAGGGCTACTAATCAGCCCCAGCATTTT.

The J gene is TRBJ2-7, the V gene TRBV15; D may be TRBD2 (6 bases). The germline gives CDR1 LNHNV, CDR2 YYDKDF (reference sequence). This CDR3 has 14 residues. Trimming took off 9 bases at V and 7 bases at J, with 22 bases between the two ends. The CDR3 DNA reads TGTGCCACGATGCGGGGCAGCCCAATTGGGGAGCAGTACTTC. Translating gives CATMRGSPIGEQYF.

The V gene is TRBV2, the J gene TRBJ2-3, with 10 bases identical to TRBD2. The CDR3 loop spans 15 amino acids. Germline CDR1 SNHLY, CDR2 FYNNEI. The trim removed 8 bases at V and 4 bases at J, leaving 9 bases unmatched. The CDR3 DNA reads as TGTGCCAGCGAATTCGTAGCGGGGGGTGCAGATACGCAGTATTTT. Protein: CASEFVAGGADTQYF. The full variable domain, in which reference TRBV2 and TRBJ2-3 provide the parts outside the CDR3, is EPEVTQTPSHQVTQMGQEVILRCVPISNHLYFYWYRQILGQKVEFLVSFYNNEISEKSEIFDDQFSVERPDGSNFTLKIRSTKLEDSAMYFCASEFVAGGADTQYFGPGTRLTVL.

V usage is TRBV4-1 and J usage is TRBJ2-5, with D uncertain. The J call may not be correct, given that the DNA end is closer to TRBJ2-7. Germline CDR1 and CDR2: MGHRA and YSYEKL. The length of the CDR3 is 13 residues. CDR3 protein: CASSQDEWSEQYF. The CDR3 bases are TGCGCCAGCAGCCAAGATGAATGGTCCGAGCAGTACTTC.

The J gene is TRBJ2-1, the V gene TRBV4-2; 7 positions agree with TRBD1. After removal of 4 bases from V and 3 bases from J, the junction contained 9 bases not matched to a gene. Germline V lookup: CDR1 LGHNA, CDR2 YNFKEQ. This CDR3 has 16 residues. Here the CDR3 reads CASSLGTAIDYNEQFF. The CDR3 coding sequence is TGTGCCAGCAGCCTTGGGACAGCCATAGACTACAATGAGCAGTTCTTC.

The genes are TRBV19 and TRBJ1-2; perhaps TRBD1 as D (6 bases). Germline CDR1 and CDR2: LNHDA and SQIVND (reference sequence). The CDR3 loop spans 15 amino acids. The V and J ends lost 1 base and 2 bases respectively, with 11 bases between them. The CDR3 region is CASSIVSGENYGYTF. CDR3 nucleotides: TGTGCCAGTAGTATAGTATCAGGGGAAAACTATGGCTACACCTTC.

This chain connects TRBV7-9 to TRBJ2-5, with TRBD2 identical over 14 bases. Unmatched junction bases numbered 5, after V lost 5 bases and J lost 0 bases. The CDR3 extends over 17 amino acids. Germline loops: CDR1 SEHNR, CDR2 FQNEAQ (reference sequence). The CDR3 region is CASSPGTSGGHQETQYF. The DNA of the CDR3 is TGTGCCAGCAGCCCGGGGACTAGCGGGGGCCACCAAGAGACCCAGTACTTC. Full variable domain (remainder filled in from reference TRBV7-9 and TRBJ2-5): DTGVSQNPRHKITKRGQNVTFRCDPISEHNRLYWYRQTLGQGPEFLTYFQNEAQLEKSRLLSDRFSAERPKGSFSTLEIQRTEQGDSAMYLCASSPGTSGGHQETQYFGPGTRLLVL.

J is TRBJ1-4 and V is TRBV15, with D possibly being TRBD1 (6 bases). Germline V gives CDR1 LNHNV, CDR2 YYDKDF (reference sequence). This CDR3 has 15 amino acids. Trimming left V 1 base short and J 8 bases short, with 14 bases between. The CDR3: CATSRAAGEGEKLFF. CDR3 DNA sequence: TGTGCCACCAGCAGAGCGGCAGGGGAGGGGGAAAAACTGTTTTTT.

J is TRBJ1-2 and V is TRBV2, with 11 positions matching TRBD1. The CDR3 is 15 amino acids. V gave up 5 bases and J gave up 4 bases; unmatched junction bases: 6. The germline V gene has CDR1 SNHLY and CDR2 FYNNEI. The chain's CDR3 is CASSPGQGAIYGYTF. The CDR3, as DNA: TGTGCCAGCAGTCCCGGACAGGGGGCCATCTATGGCTACACCTTC.

This clone was recorded a few times. V gene TRBV7-9 combines with J gene TRBJ1-3; TRBD1 might be the D (5 bases). Germline lookup yields CDR1 SEHNR and CDR2 FQNEAQ (reference sequence). The CDR3 has 18 amino acids. The germline V and J ends were trimmed by 7 bases and 0 bases, with 22 bases remaining between them. The CDR3 loop reads CASMRDYMGLYSGNTIYF. The CDR3 DNA reads TGTGCCAGCATGCGGGATTACATGGGACTCTACTCTGGAAACACCATATATTTT.

The V and J genes are TRBV5-1 and TRBJ2-7; 11 positions agree with TRBD1. In germline, CDR1 is SGHRS, CDR2 YFSETQ. The length of the CDR3 is 19 residues. V was pared by 0 bases and J by 1 base, with 12 bases of the junction left unmatched. DNA for the CDR3: TGCGCCAGCAGCTTGGGGATGTACAAAGGGACAGGGGGTTCCTACGAGCAGTACTTC. The encoded protein is CASSLGMYKGTGGSYEQYF. The entire variable domain, with the rest obtained from reference TRBV5-1 and TRBJ2-7, is as follows: KAGVTQTPRYLIKTRGQQVTLSCSPISGHRSVSWYQQTPGQGLQFLFEYFSETQRNKGNFPGRFSGRQFSNSRSEMNVSTLELGDSALYLCASSLGMYKGTGGSYEQYFGPGTRLTVT.

This clone was detected only a few times. The chain employs TRBV7-9 and TRBJ1-6; the D gene is possibly TRBD1 (6 bases). Germline loops: CDR1 SEHNR, CDR2 FQNEAQ (reference sequence). Trimming pared 3 bases from V and 10 bases from J, leaving 13 bases between. The length of the CDR3 is 14 residues. In DNA form, the CDR3 reads TGTGCCAGCAGCTTCACCAGGGGTCACTCACCCCTCCACTTT. This gives the protein CASSFTRGHSPLHF.